This T cell receptor (beta chain) comes out of a study of T cell clones after liver transplantation. Across the whole study: TCRbeta sequencing after a pre-transplant mixed lymphocyte reaction identified graft-donor-reactive clones, later tracked in post-transplant blood.

Thawed unstimulated PBMCs were FACS-sorted by CD3, CD4 and CD8 into two populations. The table came from immunoSEQ multiplex PCR; TCRdb's copy has only in-frame clones and leaves some out. The sample comprises 70,000 or so clones, 80% to 95% of which are singletons, and roughly 0.98% rests with the top ten. Germline values: CDR1 LNHDA, CDR2 SQIVND (reference sequence). CDR3 size: 17 residues. The V gene end was trimmed by 7 bases and the J gene end by 0 bases; junction bases not matched to a gene: 12. The receptor comes from a human patient who received a liver transplant. Some of these T cells may belong to the graft donor. This specimen was CD4+ T cells from blood, taken around 25 months after liver transplant. The V call is TRBV19, the J call TRBJ1-5, with 7 bases aligning to TRBD1. The CDR3 reads CASTWRDRSYSNQPQHF. Here the CDR3 DNA reads TGTGCCAGTACGTGGAGGGACAGATCCTATAGCAATCAGCCCCAGCATTTT. The entire variable domain, with the rest obtained from reference TRBV19 and TRBJ1-5, is as follows: DGGITQSPKYLFRKEGQNVTLSCEQNLNHDAMYWYRQDPGQGLRLIYYSQIVNDFQKGDIAEGYSVSREKKESFPLTVTSAQKNPTAFYLCASTWRDRSYSNQPQHFGDGTRLSIL.